This T cell receptor (beta chain) stems from a study of T cells in Graves' hyperthyroidism and ophthalmopathy. Template material for amplifying TCR beta CDR3 regions consisted of RNA transcripts. With the HTBI primer set, the TCR CDR3 went through a first round of RT-PCR. TCRdb re-derived calls from the multiplex PCR reads in MiXCR, one entry per CDR3 protein. This table has under 450,000 distinct CDR3 sequences, roughly 17% appearing once. This clonotype was detected ten times or more. V shed 1 base and J shed 0 bases, with 13 bases lying between them. The CDR3 runs to 17 residues. Germline CDR1 is MNHNS and CDR2 is SASEGT.

Sequenced sample: blood. The receptor was derived from a woman aged 30 to 39 with Graves' hyperthyroidism that later progressed to Graves' ophthalmopathy. The gene calls are TRBV6-1 and TRBJ2-1; weak D call: TRBD1 (6 bases). CDR3 bases: TGTGCCAGCAGTGAAGATTGGACAGTCAGCTCCTACAATGAGCAGTTCTTC. This translates into CASSEDWTVSSYNEQFF.